This entry is about one T cell receptor beta chain. CDR3 length: 14 residues. CDR1 is ENHRY and CDR2 is SYGVKD in the germline V gene. Germline trimming cut 10 bases from V and 6 bases from J; bases unmatched to any gene: 10. This sample stems from a study of Ad26.COV2.S vaccination and SARS-CoV-2 variants. Study-wide context: Donor was assigned to the Ad26.COV2.S arm of trial COV1001.

Using immunoSEQ multiplex PCR, the repertoire was profiled, and TCRdb retains in-frame clones only, with some absent. The data contain fewer than 500,000 clones, 80% to 90% of them singletons. Treatment noted: approximately 18 received Ad26.COV2.S at low or high dose, single or two shots; about 5 received placebo; per-sample allocation not given. On day 63 after the first injection, vaccine and placebo recipients gave samples. The receptor was derived from a person aged 18-60 years who received the Ad26.COV2.S COVID-19 vaccine or a placebo. Specimen: peripheral blood, collected in a trial of Ad26.COV2.S vaccine versus placebo. The chain has TRBV10-3 and TRBJ2-7; TRBD1 agrees at 12 bases. CDR3 loop: CANRAGTGGREQYF. The CDR3 DNA is TGTGCCAACCGAGCCGGGACAGGGGGCCGCGAGCAGTACTTC.